The sequence of this TCR beta chain was determined in a study of blood T cell repertoires in COVID-19. Study-wide background: In each case, the material was cDNA or gDNA derived from T cells, B-cell-depleted T cells, or PBMCs.

Trimming took 2 bases from V and 0 from J, leaving 14 bases between them. This CDR3 is 18 amino acids long. Germline values: CDR1 ENHRY, CDR2 SYGVKD. As processed by the authors: Nucleated cell counts were estimated from reference gene primer amplification. Here immunoSEQ multiplex PCR was the method, and the copy in TCRdb shows in-frame clones only, minus some. That table furnishes V, J and clone size, whereas the DNA furnished D and trimming. This sample has under 300,000 clones; approximately 90% occur once, and the top ten carry over 2%. Sequencing was carried out using peripheral blood. V gene TRBV10-3 combines with J gene TRBJ1-6; a weak D match, TRBD1 (6 bases). The sequence was collected from a man in his thirties or forties who had recovered from COVID-19. CDR3 DNA sequence: TGTGCCATCAGTGAGATTACAGGGTCAAGCTCCTATAATTCACCCCTCCACTTT. Translating gives CAISEITGSSSYNSPLHF.